The T cell receptor beta chain described here comes from a study of regulatory T cells in long-lasting Graves disease. Study-level background: Patients met the persistent Graves' disease definition after over 5 years of antithyroid drugs with positive TSH receptor antibodies.

Arm-PCR with iRepertoire HTBI primers amplified the CDR3 regions for these TCR beta libraries. TCRdb recomputed calls from the multiplex PCR reads with MiXCR, one row per CDR3 protein. The sample has some 280,000 distinct CDR3 sequences, more than 20% seen once. Time point here: persistent/refractory GD, antithyroid drugs over 5 years with positive TRAb. Making the TCR library involved RNA that had been extracted from PBMCs. In regard to this clonotype: The junction does not match germline at one end; this may be a read error.

Germline V lookup: CDR1 SEHNR, CDR2 FQNEAQ (reference sequence). The CDR3 consists of 16 residues. The sequence was collected from a female donor with Graves disease. The material was peripheral blood mononuclear cells (PBMCs), obtained when the disease was refractory, from a patient treated with antithyroid drugs. The chain combines TRBV7-9 with TRBJ2-7; TRBD2 matches 13 bases. The DNA of the CDR3 is TGTGCCAGCAGCCAGGGACTAGCGGGAAGCTCCTACGGGCAGTACTTC. This translates into CASSQGLAGSSYGQYF.